This entry describes one T cell receptor (beta chain). Antigen specificity is unknown. This entry comes from a study of radiotherapy plus CTLA-4 blockade in lung cancer. Study summary: Among patients, 15% to 20% showed objective responses, and roughly 31% had disease control.

Points from the study as a whole: In blood, tumor-derived TCR clones expanded after radiotherapy plus ipilimumab. The authors reported that early blood T cell clone dynamics, with interferon-beta, best predicted response.

This CDR3 has 15 amino acids. V dropped 0 bases and J dropped 4; count of bases not matched to a gene: 4. The germline gives CDR1 SGDLS, CDR2 YYNGEE. Sequenced by immunoSEQ multiplex PCR; TCRdb stores in-frame clones only, minus some. Of roughly 70,000 clones listed, roughly 87% are singletons. Patients with chemo-refractory metastatic non-small-cell lung cancer received focal radiation plus CTLA-4 blockade with ipilimumab. The sequencing here drew on peripheral blood, taken from a patient treated with radiotherapy plus ipilimumab. The receptor comes from a human donor with non-small cell lung cancer that progressed on radiotherapy plus ipilimumab. V usage is TRBV9 and J usage is TRBJ2-1, with TRBD2 matching 7 bases. CDR3 coding DNA: TGTGCCAGCAGCGTAGTGGCTAGCGGATACAATGAGCAGTTCTTC. Translation gives CASSVVASGYNEQFF.